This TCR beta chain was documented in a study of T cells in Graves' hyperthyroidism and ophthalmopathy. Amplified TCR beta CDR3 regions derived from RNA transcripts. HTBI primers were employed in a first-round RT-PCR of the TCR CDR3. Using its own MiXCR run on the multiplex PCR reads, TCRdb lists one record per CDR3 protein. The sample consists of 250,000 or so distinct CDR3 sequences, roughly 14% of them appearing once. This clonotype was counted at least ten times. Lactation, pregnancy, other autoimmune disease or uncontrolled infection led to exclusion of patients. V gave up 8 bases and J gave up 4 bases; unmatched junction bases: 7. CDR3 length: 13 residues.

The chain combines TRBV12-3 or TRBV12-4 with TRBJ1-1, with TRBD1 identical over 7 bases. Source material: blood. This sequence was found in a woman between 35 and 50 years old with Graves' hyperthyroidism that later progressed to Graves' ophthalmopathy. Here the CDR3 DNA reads TGTGCCAGCCTCGACAGGGACGGCACTGAAGCTTTCTTT. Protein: CASLDRDGTEAFF.